A selection of T cell receptor beta chains follows, all from one sample in a study of blood T cell repertoires in COVID-19. Sequencing was performed with immunoSEQ multiplex PCR; in TCRdb, only in-frame clones are kept and a portion is missing. The sample includes some 150,000 clones, about 85% of them seen just once. The sequenced sample consisted of peripheral blood. Every receptor here comes from a man aged 40-55 years with acute or convalescent COVID-19. Each CDR3 is given with its conserved first and last residue. D genes are given only for firm matches. Clone size is shown for a subset of rows, as once, few, many or a class of expanded clone.

size	J	D	V	CDR3	DNA
NA	TRBJ1-1	TRBD1	TRBV5-6	CASSFTGGGTEAFF	TGTGCCAGCAGCTTTACAGGGGGCGGCACTGAAGCTTTCTTT
few	TRBJ1-3	NA	TRBV10-3	CAISEDTTGNTIYF	TGTGCCATCAGTGAGGACACAACTGGAAACACCATATATTTT
many	TRBJ2-7	NA	TRBV6-2/TRBV6-3	CASSYAPDSSYEQYF	TGTGCCAGCAGTTACGCGCCGGACAGCTCCTACGAGCAGTACTTC
NA	TRBJ2-2	TRBD2	TRBV19	CASSEISGGAGELFF	TGTGCCAGCTCTGAGATTAGCGGGGGGGCCGGGGAGCTGTTTTTT
few	TRBJ2-1	TRBD2	TRBV27	CASRIAGGLYNEQFF	TGTGCCAGTAGGATAGCGGGGGGGCTCTACAATGAGCAGTTCTTC
NA	TRBJ1-4	NA	TRBV5-1	CASSPPSQATNEKLFF	TGCGCCAGCAGCCCCCCTTCGCAGGCAACTAATGAAAAACTGTTTTTT
NA	TRBJ2-2	NA	TRBV10-1	CASSPMAPRGTGELFF	TGCGCCAGCAGCCCTATGGCCCCCAGAGGGACCGGGGAGCTGTTTTTT
NA	TRBJ2-5	TRBD1	TRBV14	CASSLPGTVQETQYF	TGTGCCAGCAGCCTTCCTGGGACAGTTCAAGAGACCCAGTACTTC
NA	TRBJ2-2	NA	TRBV7-3	CASSFQGGNTGELFF	TGTGCCAGCAGCTTCCAGGGGGGGAACACCGGGGAGCTGTTTTTT
NA	TRBJ2-2	TRBD2	TRBV5-8	CASSLGTSRNTGELFF	TGTGCCAGCAGCTTGGGGACTAGCAGGAACACCGGGGAGCTGTTTTTT
NA	TRBJ1-3	TRBD1	TRBV18	CASSLSGTGSGNTIYF	TGTGCCAGCTCACTCTCCGGGACAGGTTCTGGAAACACCATATATTTT
once	TRBJ1-4	TRBD1	TRBV6-6	CASSSGQGNEKLFF	TGTGCCAGCAGTTCGGGACAGGGTAATGAAAAACTGTTTTTT
once	TRBJ1-1	NA	TRBV3-1/TRBV3-2	CASSQERTGPAHEAFF	TGTGCCAGCAGCCAAGAAAGAACAGGGCCAGCGCATGAAGCTTTCTTT
NA	TRBJ2-5	TRBD1	TRBV11-1	CASSKALGTAETQYF	TGTGCCAGCAGCAAGGCCCTGGGGACAGCGGAGACCCAGTACTTC
NA	TRBJ1-2	TRBD1	TRBV28	CASSIDRGASGYTF	TGTGCCAGCAGTATCGACAGGGGGGCTTCTGGCTACACCTTC
NA	TRBJ1-1	NA	TRBV5-6	CASSYTGSTEAFF	TGTGCCAGCAGTTATACAGGGAGCACTGAAGCTTTCTTT
NA	TRBJ2-2	NA	TRBV2	CASTDGRGRANTGELFF	TGTGCCAGCACCGACGGCAGGGGTAGAGCGAACACCGGGGAGCTGTTTTTT
NA	TRBJ1-2	NA	TRBV3-1/TRBV3-2	CASSPIVAYGYTF	TGTGCCAGCAGCCCAATCGTGGCCTATGGCTACACCTTC
NA	TRBJ1-5	TRBD1	TRBV9	CASSPGTGSNYQPQHF	TGTGCCAGCAGCCCCGGGACAGGGAGCAATTATCAGCCCCAGCATTTT
NA	TRBJ2-4	TRBD1	TRBV2	CASAYGTGLAKNIQYF	TGTGCCAGTGCATACGGGACAGGCCTAGCCAAAAACATTCAGTACTTC
NA	TRBJ1-6	NA	TRBV7-2	CASSVLDRFNSPLHF	TGTGCCAGCAGCGTCCTGGACAGATTCAATTCACCCCTCCACTTT
few	TRBJ1-6	NA	TRBV5-1	CASRTGASYNSPLHF	TGCGCCAGCAGGACAGGTGCCTCGTATAATTCACCCCTCCACTTT
NA	TRBJ1-1	TRBD1	TRBV29-1	CSVEGPQGEAFF	TGCAGCGTTGAGGGGCCACAGGGGGAAGCTTTCTTT
NA	TRBJ1-4	NA	TRBV7-2	CASSPPGVEKLFF	TGTGCCAGCAGCCCGCCCGGGGTGGAAAAACTGTTTTTT
NA	TRBJ1-5	TRBD1	TRBV7-2	CASSSPGQGSNQPQHF	TGTGCCAGCAGCTCACCGGGACAGGGAAGCAATCAGCCCCAGCATTTT
NA	TRBJ1-1	NA	TRBV28	CASRSPGTVNTEAFF	TGTGCCAGCAGGTCCCCCGGGACTGTGAACACTGAAGCTTTCTTT
NA	TRBJ1-1	NA	TRBV29-1	CSGEMNTEAFF	TGCAGCGGAGAAATGAACACTGAAGCTTTCTTT
NA	TRBJ1-1	TRBD1	TRBV7-8	CASSLRQGAGMTAFF	TGTGCCAGCAGCTTACGACAGGGGGCTGGGATGACAGCTTTCTTT
NA	TRBJ1-2	NA	TRBV10-2	CASSVQGGGYTF	TGCGCCAGCAGTGTCCAGGGTGGCGGCTACACCTTC
NA	TRBJ2-1	TRBD2	TRBV5-4	CASSSARLAGGGEQFF	TGTGCCAGCAGCTCGGCACGACTAGCGGGGGGTGGTGAGCAGTTCTTC
NA	TRBJ1-3	NA	TRBV5-1	CASSWTDSGTTIYF	TGCGCCAGCAGCTGGACAGATTCTGGAACCACCATATATTTT
NA	TRBJ2-1	NA	TRBV10-3	CAISDTGTAYNEQFF	TGTGCCATCAGTGATACAGGGACGGCGTACAATGAGCAGTTCTTC
NA	TRBJ1-5	TRBD1	TRBV7-6	CASSPYRGHDQPQHF	TGTGCCAGCAGCCCGTACAGGGGGCACGATCAGCCCCAGCATTTT
NA	TRBJ2-2	NA	TRBV9	CASSVGQGRGELFF	TGTGCCAGCAGCGTAGGGCAGGGGCGCGGGGAGCTGTTTTTT
few	TRBJ2-1	TRBD2	TRBV5-1	CASSLTTSGGGYEQFF	TGCGCCAGCAGCCTCACGACTAGCGGGGGAGGCTATGAGCAGTTCTTC
NA	TRBJ2-1	TRBD2	TRBV14	CASSQVWRGYNEQFF	TGTGCCAGCAGCCAAGTCTGGCGGGGGTACAATGAGCAGTTCTTC
NA	TRBJ1-1	TRBD1	TRBV6-5	CASSYHQGGPNTEAFF	TGTGCCAGCAGTTACCACCAAGGGGGCCCGAACACTGAAGCTTTCTTT
NA	TRBJ1-2	TRBD1	TRBV4-2	CASSQGTGNYGYTF	TGTGCCAGCAGCCAAGGGACAGGGAACTATGGCTACACCTTC
NA	TRBJ1-1	NA	TRBV2	CASRGSGNTEAFF	TGTGCCAGCAGAGGTTCAGGGAACACTGAAGCTTTCTTT
NA	TRBJ1-6	NA	TRBV12-3/TRBV12-4	CASSLSRHSPLHF	TGTGCCAGCAGTTTAAGCCGTCATTCACCCCTCCACTTT
NA	TRBJ1-2	TRBD1	TRBV27	CASSLGRGTYGYTF	TGTGCCAGCAGTTTAGGCAGGGGGACCTATGGCTACACCTTC
NA	TRBJ2-6	TRBD1	TRBV23-1	CASSQGGRGPTVWANVLTF	TGCGCCAGCAGTCAAGGGGGCAGGGGGCCAACCGTCTGGGCCAACGTCCTGACTTTC
NA	TRBJ1-2	NA	TRBV3-1/TRBV3-2	CASSQERRGGYGYTF	TGTGCCAGCAGCCAAGAGAGGAGGGGTGGGTATGGCTACACCTTC
NA	TRBJ1-5	NA	TRBV18	CASSLEMQGYQPQHF	TGTGCCAGCTCACTTGAAATGCAGGGCTATCAGCCCCAGCATTTT
NA	TRBJ1-2	NA	TRBV2	CASSEVGQSYGYTF	TGTGCCAGCAGTGAAGTGGGGCAGAGCTATGGCTACACCTTC
NA	TRBJ2-7	NA	TRBV28	CASSSAKGVTRYEQYF	TGTGCCAGCAGTTCCGCCAAGGGGGTTACTAGGTACGAGCAGTACTTC
NA	TRBJ1-4	NA	TRBV5-4	CASSRGSPNEKLFF	TGTGCCAGCAGCCGAGGGAGTCCTAATGAAAAACTGTTTTTT
NA	TRBJ2-3	TRBD2	TRBV5-4	CASSPGTSGGSTDTQYF	TGTGCCAGCAGCCCGGGGACTAGCGGGGGATCCACAGATACGCAGTATTTT